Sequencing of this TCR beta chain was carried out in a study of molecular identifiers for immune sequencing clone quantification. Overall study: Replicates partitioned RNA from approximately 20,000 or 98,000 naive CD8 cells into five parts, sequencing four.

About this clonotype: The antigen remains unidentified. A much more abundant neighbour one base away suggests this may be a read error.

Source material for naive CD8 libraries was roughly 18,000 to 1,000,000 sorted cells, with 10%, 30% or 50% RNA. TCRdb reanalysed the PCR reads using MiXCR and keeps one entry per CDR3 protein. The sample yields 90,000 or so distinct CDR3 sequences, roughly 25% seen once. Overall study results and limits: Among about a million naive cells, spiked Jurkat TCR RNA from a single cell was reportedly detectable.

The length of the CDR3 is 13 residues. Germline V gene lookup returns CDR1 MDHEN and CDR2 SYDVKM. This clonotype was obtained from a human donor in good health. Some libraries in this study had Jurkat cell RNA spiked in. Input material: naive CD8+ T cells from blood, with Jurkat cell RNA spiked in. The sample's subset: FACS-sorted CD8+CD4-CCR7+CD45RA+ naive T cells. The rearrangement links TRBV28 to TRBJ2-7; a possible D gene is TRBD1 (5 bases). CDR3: CASSLDSYYERYF. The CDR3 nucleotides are TGTGCCAGCAGTCTAGACAGCTACTACGAGCGGTACTTC.